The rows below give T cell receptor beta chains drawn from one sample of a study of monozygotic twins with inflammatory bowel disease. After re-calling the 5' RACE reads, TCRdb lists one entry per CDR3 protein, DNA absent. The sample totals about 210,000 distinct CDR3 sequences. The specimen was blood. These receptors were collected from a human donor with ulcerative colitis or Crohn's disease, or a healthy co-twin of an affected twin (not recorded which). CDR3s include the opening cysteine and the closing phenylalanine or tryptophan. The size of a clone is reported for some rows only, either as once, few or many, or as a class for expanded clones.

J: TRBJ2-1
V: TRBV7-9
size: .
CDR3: CASSPLVEERSNEQFF

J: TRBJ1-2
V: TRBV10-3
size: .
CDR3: CAIQTGGGYGYTF

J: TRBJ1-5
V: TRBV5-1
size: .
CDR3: CASSWGEGNQPQHF

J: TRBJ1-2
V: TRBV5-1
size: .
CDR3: CASSLGQGSTDGYTF

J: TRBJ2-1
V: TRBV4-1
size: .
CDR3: CASSQGPGRTYDNEQFF

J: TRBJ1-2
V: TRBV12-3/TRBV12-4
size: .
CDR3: CASSVQGATGGYTF

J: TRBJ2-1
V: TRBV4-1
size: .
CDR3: CASSQVAGGPNEQFF

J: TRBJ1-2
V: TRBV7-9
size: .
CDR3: CASSLALGDYGYTF

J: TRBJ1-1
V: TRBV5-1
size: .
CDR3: CASSLGGGSPEAFF

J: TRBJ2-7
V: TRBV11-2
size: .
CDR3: CASSLDRVGHEQYF

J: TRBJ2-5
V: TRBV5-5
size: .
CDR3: CASSLVPGLNQETQYF

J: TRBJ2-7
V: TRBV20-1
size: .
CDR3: CSASRAGDSSYEQYF

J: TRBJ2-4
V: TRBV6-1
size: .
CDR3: CASSEAHSRSVNIQYF

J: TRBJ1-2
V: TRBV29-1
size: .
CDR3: CSVLGGIGGYTF

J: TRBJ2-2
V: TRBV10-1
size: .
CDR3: CASSDRGLSTGELFF

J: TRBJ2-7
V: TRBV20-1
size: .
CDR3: CSAGTSGTYEQYF

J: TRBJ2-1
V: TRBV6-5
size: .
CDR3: CASSSYRANEQFF

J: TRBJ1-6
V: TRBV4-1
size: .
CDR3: CASSQELDPVFPLHF

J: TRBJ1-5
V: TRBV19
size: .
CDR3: CASNVRSNQPQHF

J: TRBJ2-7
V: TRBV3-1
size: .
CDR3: CASSRQTHSYEQYF

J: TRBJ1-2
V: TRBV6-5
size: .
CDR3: CASSYGDGYTF

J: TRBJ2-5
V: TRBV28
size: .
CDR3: CATSNGYETQYF

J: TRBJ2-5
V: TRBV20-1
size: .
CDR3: CSANPRGWETQYF

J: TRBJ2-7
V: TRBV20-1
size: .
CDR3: CSAGGYLSSYEQYF

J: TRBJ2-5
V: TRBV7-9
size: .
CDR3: CASGREKKTQYF

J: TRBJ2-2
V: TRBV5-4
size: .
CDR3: CASSPPRATTGELFF

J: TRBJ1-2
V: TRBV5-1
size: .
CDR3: CASSSSTGIYGYTF

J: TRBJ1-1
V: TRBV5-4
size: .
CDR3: CASSLYYGTEAFF

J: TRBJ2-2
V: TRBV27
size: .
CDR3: CASSLLVTGGELFF

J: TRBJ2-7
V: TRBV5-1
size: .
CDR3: CASSPGRLDYEQYF

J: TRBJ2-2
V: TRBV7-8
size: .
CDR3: CASSLTTRGANGELFF

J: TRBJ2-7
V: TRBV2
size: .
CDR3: CASTRAGVSSEQYF

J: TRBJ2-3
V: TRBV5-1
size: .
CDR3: CASSLTGTRIADTQYF

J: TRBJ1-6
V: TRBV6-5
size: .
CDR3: CASSYSGYSYNSPLHF

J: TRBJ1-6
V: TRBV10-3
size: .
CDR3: CAISGTGPAYNSPLHF

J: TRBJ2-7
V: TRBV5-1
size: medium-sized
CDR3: CASSGGDSYEQYF